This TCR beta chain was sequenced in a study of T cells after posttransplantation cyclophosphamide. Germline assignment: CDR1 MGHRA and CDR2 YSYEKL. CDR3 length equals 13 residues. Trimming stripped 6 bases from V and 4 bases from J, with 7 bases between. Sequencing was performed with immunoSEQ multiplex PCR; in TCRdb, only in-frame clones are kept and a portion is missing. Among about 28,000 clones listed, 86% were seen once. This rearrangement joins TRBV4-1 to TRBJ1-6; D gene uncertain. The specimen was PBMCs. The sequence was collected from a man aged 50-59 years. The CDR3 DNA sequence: TGCGCCAGCAGTCCCCGTTATAATTCACCCCTCCACTTT. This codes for CASSPRYNSPLHF.